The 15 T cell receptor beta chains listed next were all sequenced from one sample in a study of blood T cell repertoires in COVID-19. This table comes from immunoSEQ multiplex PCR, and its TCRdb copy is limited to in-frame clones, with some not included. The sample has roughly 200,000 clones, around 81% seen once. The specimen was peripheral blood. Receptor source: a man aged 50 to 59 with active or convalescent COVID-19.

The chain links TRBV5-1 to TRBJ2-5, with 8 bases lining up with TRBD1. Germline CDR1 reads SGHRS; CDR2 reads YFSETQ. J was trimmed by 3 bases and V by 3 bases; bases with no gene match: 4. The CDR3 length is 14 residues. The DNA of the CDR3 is TGCGCCAGCAGCTCACTGACAGGGGAAGAGACCCAGTACTTC. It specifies CASSSLTGEETQYF.

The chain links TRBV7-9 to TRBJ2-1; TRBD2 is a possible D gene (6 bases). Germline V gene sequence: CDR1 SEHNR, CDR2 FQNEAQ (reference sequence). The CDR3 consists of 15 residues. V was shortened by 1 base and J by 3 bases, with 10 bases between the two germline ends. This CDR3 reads CASSLEASVYNEQFF. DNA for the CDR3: TGTGCCAGCAGCTTAGAGGCTAGCGTCTACAATGAGCAGTTCTTC. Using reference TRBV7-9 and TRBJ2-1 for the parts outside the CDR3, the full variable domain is DTGVSQNPRHKITKRGQNVTFRCDPISEHNRLYWYRQTLGQGPEFLTYFQNEAQLEKSRLLSDRFSAERPKGSFSTLEIQRTEQGDSAMYLCASSLEASVYNEQFFGPGTRLTVL.

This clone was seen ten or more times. This CDR3 reads CASSLLGAGYTF. The CDR3 DNA is TGTGCCAGCAGTTTACTGGGCGCGGGCTACACCTTC. The rearrangement joins TRBV12-3 or TRBV12-4 to TRBJ1-2; D not certain. The CDR3 has 12 amino acids. V lost 2 bases, J lost 8 bases, and 9 bases lay in between.

In DNA, the CDR3 is TGTGCCAGCTCCCCCCGGGACTACTCCTACGAGCAGTACTTC. Translation gives CASSPRDYSYEQYF. The chain has TRBV18 and TRBJ2-7; TRBD2 aligns across 7 bases. V trimming: 6 bases; J trimming: 0 bases; junction bases outside the gene matches: 5. CDR3 length: 14 amino acids. In germline, CDR1 is KGHSH, CDR2 LQKENI.

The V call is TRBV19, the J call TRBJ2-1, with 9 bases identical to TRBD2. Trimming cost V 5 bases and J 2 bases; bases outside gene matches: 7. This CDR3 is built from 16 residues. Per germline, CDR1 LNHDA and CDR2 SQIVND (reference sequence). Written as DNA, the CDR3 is TGTGCCAGTAGTGGACCCGCGGGAGGGGCCTACAATGAGCAGTTCTTC. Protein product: CASSGPAGGAYNEQFF.

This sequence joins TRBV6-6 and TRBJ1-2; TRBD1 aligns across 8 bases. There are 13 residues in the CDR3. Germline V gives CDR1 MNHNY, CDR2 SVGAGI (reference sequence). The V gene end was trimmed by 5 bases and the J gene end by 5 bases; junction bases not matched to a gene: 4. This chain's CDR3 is CASSTQGEYGYTF. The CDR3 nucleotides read TGTGCCAGCAGTACACAGGGGGAGTATGGCTACACCTTC.

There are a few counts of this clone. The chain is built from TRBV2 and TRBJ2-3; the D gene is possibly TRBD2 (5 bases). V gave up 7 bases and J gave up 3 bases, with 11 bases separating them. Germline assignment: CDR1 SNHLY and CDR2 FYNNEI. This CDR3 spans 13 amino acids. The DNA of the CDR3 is TGTGCCAGCAACGGGCGGGTTACAGATACGCAGTATTTT. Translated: CASNGRVTDTQYF. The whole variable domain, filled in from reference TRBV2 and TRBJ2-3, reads EPEVTQTPSHQVTQMGQEVILRCVPISNHLYFYWYRQILGQKVEFLVSFYNNEISEKSEIFDDQFSVERPDGSNFTLKIRSTKLEDSAMYFCASNGRVTDTQYFGPGTRLTVL.

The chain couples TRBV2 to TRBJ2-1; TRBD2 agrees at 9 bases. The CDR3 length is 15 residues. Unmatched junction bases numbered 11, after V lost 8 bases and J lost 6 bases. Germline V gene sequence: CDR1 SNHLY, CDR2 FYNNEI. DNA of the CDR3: TGTGCCAGCCAGTGGGGAGCGGGGGGCGGCAATGAGCAGTTCTTC. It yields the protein CASQWGAGGGNEQFF.

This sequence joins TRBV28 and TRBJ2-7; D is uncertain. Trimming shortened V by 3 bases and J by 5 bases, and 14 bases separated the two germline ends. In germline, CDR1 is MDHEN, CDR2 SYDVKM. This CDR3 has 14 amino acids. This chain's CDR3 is CASSFEAMRDEQYF. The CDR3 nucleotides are TGTGCCAGCAGTTTCGAGGCAATGAGAGACGAGCAGTACTTC.

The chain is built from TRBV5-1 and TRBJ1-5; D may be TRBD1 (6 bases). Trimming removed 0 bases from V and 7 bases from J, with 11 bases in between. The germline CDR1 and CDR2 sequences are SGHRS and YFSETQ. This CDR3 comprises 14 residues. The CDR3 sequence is CASSLGTAGQPQHF. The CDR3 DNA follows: TGCGCCAGCAGCTTGGGGACAGCTGGCCAGCCCCAGCATTTT.

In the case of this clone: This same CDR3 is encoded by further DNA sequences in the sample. CDR3 sequence (DNA): TGTGCCAGTAGTCCGGACACTTCCTACGAGCAGTACTTC. Protein product: CASSPDTSYEQYF. This chain connects TRBV19 to TRBJ2-7, with TRBD1 as a possible D gene (5 bases). CDR1 is LNHDA and CDR2 is SQIVND in the germline V gene (reference sequence). With 5 bases removed from V and 1 base from J, the gap between germline ends came to 9 bases. This CDR3 comprises 13 residues.

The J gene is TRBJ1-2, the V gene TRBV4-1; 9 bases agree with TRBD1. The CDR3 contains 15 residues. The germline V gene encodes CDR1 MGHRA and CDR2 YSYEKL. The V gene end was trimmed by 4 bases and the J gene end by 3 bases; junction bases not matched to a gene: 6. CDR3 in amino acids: CASSPSQGADYGYTF. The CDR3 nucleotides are TGCGCCAGCAGCCCCTCACAGGGGGCGGACTATGGCTACACCTTC.

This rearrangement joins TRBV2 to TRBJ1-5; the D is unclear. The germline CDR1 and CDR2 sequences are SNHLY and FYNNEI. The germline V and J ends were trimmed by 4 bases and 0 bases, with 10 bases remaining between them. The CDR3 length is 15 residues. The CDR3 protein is CASSGGSFSNQPQHF. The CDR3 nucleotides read TGTGCCAGCAGTGGAGGATCTTTTAGCAATCAGCCCCAGCATTTT.

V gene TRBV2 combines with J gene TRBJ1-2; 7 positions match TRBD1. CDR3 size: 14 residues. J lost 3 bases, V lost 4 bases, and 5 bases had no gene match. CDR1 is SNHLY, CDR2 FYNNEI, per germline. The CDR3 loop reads CASSVEGGDYGYTF. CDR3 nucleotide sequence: TGTGCCAGCAGTGTCGAAGGGGGCGACTATGGCTACACCTTC.

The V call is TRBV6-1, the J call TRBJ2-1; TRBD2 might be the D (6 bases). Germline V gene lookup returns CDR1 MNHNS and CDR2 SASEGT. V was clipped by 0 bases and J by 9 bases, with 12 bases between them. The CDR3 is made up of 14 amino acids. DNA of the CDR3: TGTGCCAGCAGTGAAGCGCGGGGTTCGGGTGAGCAGTTCTTC. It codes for CASSEARGSGEQFF.